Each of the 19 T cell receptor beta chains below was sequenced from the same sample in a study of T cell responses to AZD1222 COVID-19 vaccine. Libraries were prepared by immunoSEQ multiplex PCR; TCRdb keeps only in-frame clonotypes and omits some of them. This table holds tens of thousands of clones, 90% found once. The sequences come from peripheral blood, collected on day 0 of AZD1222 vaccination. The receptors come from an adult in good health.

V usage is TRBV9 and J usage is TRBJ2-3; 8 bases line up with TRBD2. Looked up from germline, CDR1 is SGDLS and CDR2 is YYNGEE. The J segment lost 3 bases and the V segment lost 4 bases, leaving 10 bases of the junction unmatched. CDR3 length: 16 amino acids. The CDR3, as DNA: TGTGCCAGCAGCCCCGTAGAGGGGACTAGAACAGATACGCAGTATTTT. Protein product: CASSPVEGTRTDTQYF.

CDR3 loop: CASSLEGNNQPQHF. As DNA, the CDR3 is TGCGCCAGCAGCTTGGAGGGCAATAATCAGCCCCAGCATTTT. The gene calls are TRBV5-1 and TRBJ1-5; no firm D call. Germline assignment: CDR1 SGHRS and CDR2 YFSETQ. This CDR3 comprises 14 residues. The V gene lost 0 bases and the J gene lost 4 bases, with 8 bases spanning the gap.

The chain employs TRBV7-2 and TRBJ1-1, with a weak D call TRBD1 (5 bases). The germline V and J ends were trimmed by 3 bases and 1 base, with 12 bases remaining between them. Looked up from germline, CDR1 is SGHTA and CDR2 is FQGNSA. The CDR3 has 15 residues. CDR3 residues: CASSFLHGGNTEAFF. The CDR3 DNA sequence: TGTGCCAGCAGCTTTCTTCACGGGGGGAACACTGAAGCTTTCTTT.

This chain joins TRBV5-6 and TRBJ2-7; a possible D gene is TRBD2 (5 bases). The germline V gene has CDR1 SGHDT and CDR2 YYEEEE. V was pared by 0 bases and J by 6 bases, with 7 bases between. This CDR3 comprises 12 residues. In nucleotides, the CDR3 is TGTGCCAGCAGCTTGGCCGGGATCGAGCAGTACTTC. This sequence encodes CASSLAGIEQYF.

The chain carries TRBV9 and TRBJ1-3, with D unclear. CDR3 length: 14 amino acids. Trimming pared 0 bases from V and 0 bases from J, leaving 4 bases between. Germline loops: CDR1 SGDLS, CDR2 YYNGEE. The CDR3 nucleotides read TGTGCCAGCAGCGTAGCGGTCTCTGGAAACACCATATATTTT. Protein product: CASSVAVSGNTIYF. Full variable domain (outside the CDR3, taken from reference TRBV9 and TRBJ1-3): DSGVTQTPKHLITATGQRVTLRCSPRSGDLSVYWYQQSLDQGLQFLIQYYNGEERAKGNILERFSAQQFPDLHSELNLSSLELGDSALYFCASSVAVSGNTIYFGEGSWLTVV.

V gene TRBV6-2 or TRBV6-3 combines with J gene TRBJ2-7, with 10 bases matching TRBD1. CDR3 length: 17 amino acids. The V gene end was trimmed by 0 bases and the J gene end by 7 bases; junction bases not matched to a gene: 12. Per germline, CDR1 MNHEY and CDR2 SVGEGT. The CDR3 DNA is TGTGCCAGCAGTTACTCGGCCGGACAGGGGGACCTGGGGGAGCAGTACTTC. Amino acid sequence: CASSYSAGQGDLGEQYF.

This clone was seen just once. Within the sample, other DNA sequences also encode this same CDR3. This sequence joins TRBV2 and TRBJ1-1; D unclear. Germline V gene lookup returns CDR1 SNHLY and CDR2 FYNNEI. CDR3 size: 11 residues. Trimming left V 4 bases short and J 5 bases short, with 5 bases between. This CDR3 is CASSVGTEAFF. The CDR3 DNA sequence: TGTGCCAGCAGTGTAGGGACTGAAGCTTTCTTT.

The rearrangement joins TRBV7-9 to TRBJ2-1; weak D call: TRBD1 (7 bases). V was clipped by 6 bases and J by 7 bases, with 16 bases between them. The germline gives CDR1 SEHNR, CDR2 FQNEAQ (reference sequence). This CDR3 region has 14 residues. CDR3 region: CASRGQEGSNEQFF. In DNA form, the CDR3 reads TGTGCCAGCAGAGGACAGGAGGGCTCGAATGAGCAGTTCTTC.

The CDR3 here is CASGLVRSRALEQPQHF. The CDR3 region has the DNA TGTGCTAGTGGTTTGGTACGATCCCGGGCCTTAGAACAGCCCCAGCATTTT. The chain joins TRBV12-5 to TRBJ1-5, with unresolved D. The V and J ends lost 0 bases and 7 bases respectively, with 19 bases between them. The CDR3 covers 17 residues. Looked up from germline, CDR1 is LGHNT and CDR2 is FRNRAP.

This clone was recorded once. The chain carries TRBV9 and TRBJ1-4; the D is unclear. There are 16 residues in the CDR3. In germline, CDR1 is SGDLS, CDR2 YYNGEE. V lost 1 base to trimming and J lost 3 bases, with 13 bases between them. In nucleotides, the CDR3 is TGTGCCAGCAGCGTACAAGTAGCCGGTCCTAATGAAAAACTGTTTTTT. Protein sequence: CASSVQVAGPNEKLFF. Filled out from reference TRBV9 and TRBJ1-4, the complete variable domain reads DSGVTQTPKHLITATGQRVTLRCSPRSGDLSVYWYQQSLDQGLQFLIQYYNGEERAKGNILERFSAQQFPDLHSELNLSSLELGDSALYFCASSVQVAGPNEKLFFGSGTQLSVL.

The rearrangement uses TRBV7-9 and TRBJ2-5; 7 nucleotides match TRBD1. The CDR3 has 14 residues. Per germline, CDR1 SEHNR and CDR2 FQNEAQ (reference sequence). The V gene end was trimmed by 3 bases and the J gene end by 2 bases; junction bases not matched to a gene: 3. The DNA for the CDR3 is TGTGCCAGCAGCTTCGGACAGGCACAAGAGACCCAGTACTTC. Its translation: CASSFGQAQETQYF. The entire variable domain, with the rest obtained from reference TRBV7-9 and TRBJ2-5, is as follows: DTGVSQNPRHKITKRGQNVTFRCDPISEHNRLYWYRQTLGQGPEFLTYFQNEAQLEKSRLLSDRFSAERPKGSFSTLEIQRTEQGDSAMYLCASSFGQAQETQYFGPGTRLLVL.

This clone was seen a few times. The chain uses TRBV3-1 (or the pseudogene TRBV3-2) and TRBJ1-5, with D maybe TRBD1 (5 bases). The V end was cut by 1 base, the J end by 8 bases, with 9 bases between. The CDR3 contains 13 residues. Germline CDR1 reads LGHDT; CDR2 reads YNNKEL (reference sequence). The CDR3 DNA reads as TGTGCCAGCAGCCAAGGGACAAAGGAGCCCCAGCATTTT. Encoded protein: CASSQGTKEPQHF.

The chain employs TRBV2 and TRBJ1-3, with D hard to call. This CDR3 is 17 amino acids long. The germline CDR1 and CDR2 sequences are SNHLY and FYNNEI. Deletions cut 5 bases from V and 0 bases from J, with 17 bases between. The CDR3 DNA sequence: TGTGCCAGCAGTCGTTTTACCGTAACCGACTCTGGAAACACCATATATTTT. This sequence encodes CASSRFTVTDSGNTIYF.

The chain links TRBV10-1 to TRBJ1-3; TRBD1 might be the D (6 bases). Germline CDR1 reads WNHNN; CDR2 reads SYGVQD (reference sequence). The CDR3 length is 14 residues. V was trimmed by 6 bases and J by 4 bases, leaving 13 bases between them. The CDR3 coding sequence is TGCGCCAGCAGGGGGGCAACGGAAGGAAACACCATATATTTT. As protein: CASRGATEGNTIYF.

CDR3 DNA: TGTGCCAGCAGCGTAGCAGGGGCTAATGAAAAACTGTTTTTT. Translating gives CASSVAGANEKLFF. The chain recombines TRBV9 with TRBJ1-4, with D possibly being TRBD1 (6 bases). V lost 0 bases, J lost 3 bases, and 6 bases lay in between. This CDR3 has 14 amino acids. CDR1 and CDR2 (germline): SGDLS, YYNGEE.

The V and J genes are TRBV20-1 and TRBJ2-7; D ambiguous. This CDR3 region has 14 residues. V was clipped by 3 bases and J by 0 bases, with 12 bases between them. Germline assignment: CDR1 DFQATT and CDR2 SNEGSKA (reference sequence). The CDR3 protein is CSASGALSSYEQYF. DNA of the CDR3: TGCAGTGCTAGTGGCGCGCTTAGCTCCTACGAGCAGTACTTC.

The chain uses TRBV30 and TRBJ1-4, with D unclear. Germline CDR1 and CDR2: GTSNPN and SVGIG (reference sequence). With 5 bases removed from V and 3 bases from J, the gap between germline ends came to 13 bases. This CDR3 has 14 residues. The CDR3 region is CAWGEYWPNEKLFF. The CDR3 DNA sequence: TGTGCCTGGGGAGAATACTGGCCTAATGAAAAACTGTTTTTT.

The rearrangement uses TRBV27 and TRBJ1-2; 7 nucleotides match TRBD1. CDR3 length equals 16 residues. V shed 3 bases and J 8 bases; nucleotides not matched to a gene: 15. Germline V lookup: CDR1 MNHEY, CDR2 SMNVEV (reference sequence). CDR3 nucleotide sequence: TGTGCCAGCAGTTTTGCCAGGGGGAATCAAATGTACGGCTACACCTTC. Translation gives CASSFARGNQMYGYTF.

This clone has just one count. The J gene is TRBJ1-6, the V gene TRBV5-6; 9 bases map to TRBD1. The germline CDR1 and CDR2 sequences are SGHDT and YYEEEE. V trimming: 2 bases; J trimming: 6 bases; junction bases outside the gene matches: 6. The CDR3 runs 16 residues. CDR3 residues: CASSLGQGRVNSPLHF. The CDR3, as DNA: TGTGCCAGCAGCTTAGGACAGGGGAGAGTTAATTCACCCCTCCACTTT.